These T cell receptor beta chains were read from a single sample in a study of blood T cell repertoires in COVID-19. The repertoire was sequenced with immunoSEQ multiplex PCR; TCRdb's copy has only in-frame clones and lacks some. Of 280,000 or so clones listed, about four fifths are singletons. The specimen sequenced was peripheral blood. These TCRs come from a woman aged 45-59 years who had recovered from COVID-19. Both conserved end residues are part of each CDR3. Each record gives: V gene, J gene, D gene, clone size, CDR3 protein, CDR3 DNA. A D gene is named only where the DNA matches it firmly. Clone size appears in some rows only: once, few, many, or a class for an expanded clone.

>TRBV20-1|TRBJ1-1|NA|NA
CSANRQYEAFF
TGCAGTGCTAATAGACAGTATGAAGCTTTCTTT
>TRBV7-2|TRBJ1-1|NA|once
CASSLHRGTTEAFF
TGTGCCAGCAGCCTCCATCGGGGGACGACTGAAGCTTTCTTT
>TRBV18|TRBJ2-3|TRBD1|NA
CASSPQGETRRTDTQYF
TGTGCCAGCTCACCCCAGGGGGAGACCCGCAGGACAGATACGCAGTATTTT
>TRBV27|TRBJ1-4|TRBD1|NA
CASRKGQGGEKLFF
TGTGCCAGCAGGAAGGGACAGGGAGGGGAAAAACTGTTTTTT
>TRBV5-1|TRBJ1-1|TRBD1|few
CASSSQTGATEAFF
TGCGCCAGCAGCTCTCAGACAGGGGCCACTGAAGCTTTCTTT
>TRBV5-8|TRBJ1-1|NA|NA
CASSGTRGEGAFF
TGTGCCAGCAGCGGAACCAGGGGTGAGGGAGCTTTCTTT
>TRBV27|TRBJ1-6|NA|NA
CASRLSPPLHF
TGTGCCAGCAGGTTGTCTCCACCCCTCCACTTT
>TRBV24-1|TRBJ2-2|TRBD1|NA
CATSDTGGNTGELFF
TGTGCCACCAGTGATACAGGGGGGAACACCGGGGAGCTGTTTTTT
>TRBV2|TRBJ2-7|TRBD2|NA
CASAIGRASYEQYF
TGTGCCAGCGCCATCGGGAGGGCCTCCTACGAGCAGTACTTC
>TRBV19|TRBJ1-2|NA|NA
CASSIGGGARGYTF
TGTGCCAGTAGTATTGGAGGGGGGGCGAGAGGCTACACCTTC
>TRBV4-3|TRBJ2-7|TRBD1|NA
CASSRRTGDSSYEQYF
TGCGCCAGCAGCCGTAGGACAGGCGATTCATCCTACGAGCAGTACTTC
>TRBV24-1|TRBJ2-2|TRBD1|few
CATSESPGQGFTGELFF
TGTGCCACCAGTGAATCCCCGGGACAGGGTTTTACCGGGGAGCTGTTTTTT
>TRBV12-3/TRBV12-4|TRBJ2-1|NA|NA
CASSFVVNEQFF
TGTGCCAGCAGTTTCGTCGTCAATGAGCAGTTCTTC
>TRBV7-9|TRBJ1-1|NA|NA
CASSDGQTLNSNTEAFF
TGTGCCAGCAGCGACGGACAGACACTCAATTCTAACACTGAAGCTTTCTTT
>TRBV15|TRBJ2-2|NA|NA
CATSRARTHTGELFF
TGTGCCACCAGCAGAGCGCGGACACACACCGGGGAGCTGTTTTTT
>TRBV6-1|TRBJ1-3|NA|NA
CASSEARGRGNTIYF
TGTGCCAGCAGTGAAGCGCGAGGGAGGGGAAACACCATATATTTT
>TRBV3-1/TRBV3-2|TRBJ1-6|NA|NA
CASSQGPGNYYNSPLHF
TGTGCCAGCAGCCAAGGGCCAGGAAATTACTATAATTCACCCCTCCACTTT
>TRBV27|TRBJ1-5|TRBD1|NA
CASSPRTGGYSNQPQHF
TGTGCCAGCAGTCCTCGGACAGGGGGCTATAGCAATCAGCCCCAGCATTTT
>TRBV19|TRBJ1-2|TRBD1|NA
CASIQSGQGFGYTF
TGTGCCAGTATTCAATCGGGACAGGGCTTTGGCTACACCTTC
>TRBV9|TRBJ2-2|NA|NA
CASSVVHTTGELFF
TGTGCCAGCAGCGTAGTTCACACCACCGGGGAGCTGTTTTTT
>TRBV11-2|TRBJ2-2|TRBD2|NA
CASSRRGGLNTGELFF
TGTGCCAGCAGCCGACGCGGGGGGCTTAACACCGGGGAGCTGTTTTTT
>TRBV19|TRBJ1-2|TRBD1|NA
CASSIARTGGGYGYTF
TGTGCCAGTAGTATAGCCCGGACAGGGGGAGGCTATGGCTACACCTTC
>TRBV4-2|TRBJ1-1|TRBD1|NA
CASSPGSTGRPEAFF
TGTGCCAGCAGCCCTGGTTCGACAGGGCGGCCTGAAGCTTTCTTT
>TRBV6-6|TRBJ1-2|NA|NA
CASSPLEGVDYGYTF
TGTGCCAGCAGCCCCCTCGAGGGGGTTGACTATGGCTACACCTTC
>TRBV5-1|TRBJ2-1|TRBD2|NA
CASSFGTSIDNEQFF
TGCGCCAGCAGCTTCGGGACTAGCATTGACAATGAGCAGTTCTTC
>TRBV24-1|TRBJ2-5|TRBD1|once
CATSDQGAGGQQETQYF
TGTGCCACCAGTGACCAAGGGGCAGGGGGCCAACAAGAGACCCAGTACTTC
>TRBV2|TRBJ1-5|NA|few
CASRLHSGAQHF
TGTGCCAGCAGGCTCCACTCGGGGGCCCAGCATTTT
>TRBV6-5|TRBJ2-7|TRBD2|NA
CASRVAGGEYEQYF
TGTGCCAGCAGGGTAGCGGGAGGGGAGTACGAGCAGTACTTC
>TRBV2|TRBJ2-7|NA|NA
CASRLETGEPYEQYF
TGTGCCAGCAGGCTAGAGACGGGGGAGCCCTACGAGCAGTACTTC
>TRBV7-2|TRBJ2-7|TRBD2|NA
CASSPESLAGALYEQYF
TGTGCCAGCAGCCCAGAGAGCCTAGCGGGGGCCCTCTACGAGCAGTACTTC
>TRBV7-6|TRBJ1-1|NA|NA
CASSLSWEAFF
TGTGCCAGCAGCTTAAGCTGGGAAGCTTTCTTT
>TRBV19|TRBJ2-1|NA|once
CASSIVLSPNEQFF
TGTGCCAGTAGTATAGTTCTTTCTCCCAATGAGCAGTTCTTC
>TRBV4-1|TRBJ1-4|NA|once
CASSQDQGNNEKLFF
TGCGCCAGCAGCCAAGATCAGGGGAACAATGAAAAACTGTTTTTT
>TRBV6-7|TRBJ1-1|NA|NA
CASSYEEDNTEAFF
TGTGCCAGCAGTTACGAGGAGGATAACACTGAAGCTTTCTTT
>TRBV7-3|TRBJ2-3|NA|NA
CASSPTSTDTQYF
TGTGCCAGCAGCCCCACTAGCACAGATACGCAGTATTTT
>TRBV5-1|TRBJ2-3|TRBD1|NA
CASSTAAGTGTDTQYF
TGCGCCAGCAGCACCGCAGCCGGGACAGGCACAGATACGCAGTATTTT
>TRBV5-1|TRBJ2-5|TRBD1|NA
CASSLQQQGAGETQYF
TGCGCCAGCAGCTTACAACAACAGGGGGCCGGGGAGACCCAGTACTTC
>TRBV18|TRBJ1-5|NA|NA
CASSPGERARQPQHF
TGTGCCAGCTCACCCGGGGAACGGGCTCGTCAGCCCCAGCATTTT
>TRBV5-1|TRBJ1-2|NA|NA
CASSLDQGGYTF
TGCGCCAGCAGCTTGGATCAGGGTGGCTACACCTTC
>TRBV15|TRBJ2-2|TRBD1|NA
CATSIRDRESPGELFF
TGTGCCACCAGCATCCGGGACAGGGAGTCTCCCGGGGAGCTGTTTTTT
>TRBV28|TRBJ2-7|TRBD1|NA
CASRGQGGSYEQYF
TGTGCCAGCAGGGGACAGGGGGGCTCCTACGAGCAGTACTTC
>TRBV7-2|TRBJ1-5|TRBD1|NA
CASSLAPTGAGWQPQHF
TGTGCCAGCAGCTTAGCCCCGACAGGGGCGGGCTGGCAGCCCCAGCATTTT
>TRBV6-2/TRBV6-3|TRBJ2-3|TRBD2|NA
CASSPLGTSSDTQYF
TGTGCCAGCAGTCCCCTCGGGACTAGCTCCGATACGCAGTATTTT
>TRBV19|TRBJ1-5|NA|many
CASSIHGQLNQPQHF
TGTGCCAGTAGTATCCACGGACAGCTTAATCAGCCCCAGCATTTT
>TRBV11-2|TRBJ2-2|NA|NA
CASSYGLGSNTGELFF
TGTGCCAGCAGCTACGGGTTAGGATCCAACACCGGGGAGCTGTTTTTT
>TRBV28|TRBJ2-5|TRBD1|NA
CASSPRWTGGVRGLKTQYF
TGTGCCAGCAGCCCCCGGTGGACAGGGGGCGTTAGGGGTTTGAAGACCCAGTACTTC
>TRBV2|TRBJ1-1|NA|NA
CASSETTGLNTEAFF
TGTGCCAGCAGTGAAACCACAGGTTTGAACACTGAAGCTTTCTTT
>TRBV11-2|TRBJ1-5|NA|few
CASSSDSQPQHF
TGTGCCAGCAGCTCGGACAGTCAGCCCCAGCATTTT
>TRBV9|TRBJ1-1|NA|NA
CASSQGSNTEAFF
TGTGCCAGCAGCCAGGGATCAAACACTGAAGCTTTCTTT
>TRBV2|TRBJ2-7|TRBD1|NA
CASRPGTGGRGSEQYF
TGTGCCAGCAGACCCGGGACAGGGGGAAGAGGGTCCGAGCAGTACTTC
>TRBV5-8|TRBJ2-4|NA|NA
CASSLGEARDIQYF
TGTGCCAGCAGCCTGGGGGAGGCACGGGACATTCAGTACTTC
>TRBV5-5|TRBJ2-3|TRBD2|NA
CASSFAGGTDTQYF
TGTGCCAGCAGCTTCGCGGGAGGCACAGATACGCAGTATTTT
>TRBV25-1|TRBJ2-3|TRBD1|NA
CASSYYGQGADTQYF
TGTGCCAGCAGCTACTACGGACAGGGGGCAGATACGCAGTATTTT
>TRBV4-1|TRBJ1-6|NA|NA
CASSQGWGLGSSPLHF
TGCGCCAGCAGCCAAGGGTGGGGGCTGGGATCTTCACCCCTCCACTTT